This TCR beta chain was sequenced during a study of T cells in Graves' hyperthyroidism and ophthalmopathy (dated by TCRdb to about 2019). In the study overall: To identify distinguishing TCR V-J signatures, a discovery cohort of around 98 patients was used, comprising some 43 with Graves' ophthalmopathy and approximately 57 with stable Graves' hyperthyroidism. Prospective prediction of ophthalmopathy was tested in an independent validation cohort consisting of 18 hyperthyroidism patients and 15 to 17 patients who later progressed to ophthalmopathy. The roughly 94 discovery patients were randomly divided into training and test sets at a 7:3 ratio. In roughly six Graves' hyperthyroidism patients, the study also compared T-cell repertoires from thyroid tissue with T-cell repertoires from blood. Following sampling, methimazole starting at 30 mg daily was given to hyperthyroidism patients, and high-dose intravenous methylprednisolone was given to ophthalmopathy patients. TCR Vbeta CDR3 sequencing of around 130 peripheral blood samples (approximately 44 ophthalmopathy, 70 to 85 hyperthyroidism and about 17 progressor patients) is reported in the paper. The study at large found these results: No statistical method was used to fix the sample size in advance, and group allocation was not hidden from the investigators. Most expanded thyroid clonotypes (frequency above 0.001) were also detected in blood, suggesting blood repertoires may reflect thyroid immune responses. In validation, progression to ophthalmopathy was predicted by the model with about 70% sensitivity and 72% to 85% specificity, a median of approximately 7.1 months before onset. Ophthalmopathy was separated from stable hyperthyroidism by a 13 V-J signature model, with approximately 85% sensitivity and approximately 84% specificity obtained in cross-validation and 80%/75% obtained in testing.

Patients with uncontrolled infections, other autoimmune diseases, pregnancy or lactation were excluded. Diagnoses relied on clinical symptoms, serum thyroxine and TRAb, thyroid ultrasound and orbital computed tomography. Total RNA was extracted using Trizol reagent, and RNA quality was assessed on an Agilent 2100 Bioanalyzer. Worth noting for this clonotype: Its antigen is not yet known. The record has no base qualities; no much larger clone is one base away.

V and J lose 2 bases and 9 bases, and a span of 13 bases separates them. The germline V gene (reference sequence) supplies CDR1 DFQATT and CDR2 SNEGSKA. Counted from cysteine to phenylalanine, this CDR3 has 12 amino acids. CDR3 DNA only is kept here, 36 bases in frame from base 1. Amplification of TCR beta CDR3 regions was carried out from RNA transcripts. The TCR CDR3 was subjected to a first round of RT-PCR using the HTBI primer set and the Qiagen OneStep RT-PCR kit. A second multiplex PCR round built the libraries, followed by size selection and purification. Sequencing of the libraries was done on an Illumina HiSeq2000 using paired-end 100 bp reads. The paper's data handling went like this. SOAPnuke was used to process the raw data, with reads discarded if the reads contained adapters or uncalled bases, had a mean Phred below 15, or lacked an exact constant-primer or identifier match. High-quality paired reads were merged with COPE v1.2.5, and unique nucleotide sequences were defined as clonotypes. MiTCR v1.1 was used to align clonotypes to the IMGT TRBV, TRBD and TRBJ reference segments. Analysis was restricted to V-J combinations with a frequency above 0.0001, which covered about 99% of repertoires. A TCS score was defined as the ratio between F50 (clonal expansion) and ExV (chaos), using BLOSUM62-based TCRdist between CDR3 peptides within each V-J. Welch's t-statistics and random forest reduced fewer than 550 V-J features to 13, which were used in a naive Bayes classifier (R e1071). The similarity between thyroid and blood repertoires was quantified using the Morisita-Horn index. Using fastp at Q25 and MiXCR, TCRdb reprocessed the public reads and kept productive beta chains. Identical CDR3 proteins give one entry, which carries the most common genes and DNA. None of the V and J calls come from the authors' own analysis; TCRdb made them. This sample gives roughly 510,000 distinct CDR3 sequences in total; over 35% of them show up just once. In total, the top ten clones hold about 40% of the sample.

The clonotype originates from an adult woman with Graves' disease, either hyperthyroidism or ophthalmopathy (not recorded which). Sequencing was done on a sample of peripheral blood or thyroid tissue (not recorded which). The chain employs TRBV20-1 and TRBJ2-5; TRBD1 is a possible D gene, resting on 6 matching bases. The CDR3 protein sequence reads: CSARREGGAQYF. The DNA sequence is TGCAGTGCTAGACGAGAAGGGGGTGCCCAGTACTTC.